This paragraph covers one TCR beta chain sequence. The sample is drawn from a study of blood T cell repertoires in COVID-19. Study details: From T cells, B-cell-depleted T cells, or PBMCs came the material, which was cDNA or gDNA.

The CDR3 consists of 18 residues. Here immunoSEQ multiplex PCR was the method, and the copy in TCRdb shows in-frame clones only, minus some. This repertoire shows tens of thousands of clones, about 85% found once; its top ten account for about 14%. Sequenced material: peripheral blood. The chain couples TRBV1 to TRBJ2-5; the table's D call, TRBD2, was not checked against the DNA. TRBV1 is termed a pseudogene. The source of this sequence is a human donor in a cohort sampled during active COVID-19. CDR3: CTSSQEYDTSGNPETQYF. DNA for the CDR3: TGCACCAGCAGCCAAGAATACGATACTAGCGGGAATCCAGAGACCCAGTACTTC.